Presented here are 31 T cell receptor beta chains from one specimen sequenced in a study of OX40 agonist ivuxolimab in advanced cancers. The assay was immunoSEQ multiplex PCR, and TCRdb's table has in-frame clones only and misses some. The table has about 67,000 clones, 88% seen once. The specimen was CD4+ or CD8+ T cells sorted from blood, collected in a trial of the OX40 agonist ivuxolimab. These receptors originate from an adult with an advanced solid tumor such as melanoma, head and neck, liver or kidney cancer.

V gene TRBV7-9 combines with J gene TRBJ2-1, with D perhaps matching TRBD1 or TRBD2 (5 bases each). This CDR3 has 15 amino acids. V was cut by 2 bases and J by 2 bases, with 10 bases left in between. Germline V lookup: CDR1 SEHNR, CDR2 FQNEAQ (reference sequence). The CDR3 bases are TGTGCCAGCAGCTTACTCGGGACGGCCTACAATGAGCAGTTCTTC. Translation gives CASSLLGTAYNEQFF.

Only one count was recorded for this clone. J is TRBJ2-1 and V is TRBV11-2; 11 nucleotides match TRBD1. The CDR3 runs to 16 residues. V shed 5 bases, J shed 3 bases, and the junction held 6 bases outside the gene matches. Germline V gives CDR1 SGHAT, CDR2 FQNNGV. The CDR3 protein is CASSPVGTGGYNEQFF. In nucleotides, the CDR3 is TGTGCCAGCAGCCCAGTCGGGACAGGGGGCTACAATGAGCAGTTCTTC.

V and J are TRBV11-2 and TRBJ1-1; TRBD1 matches at 7 bases. CDR3 size: 13 residues. Germline CDR1 and CDR2: SGHAT and FQNNGV. The ends lost 5 bases at V and 2 bases at J; junction bases unmatched: 2. CDR3 in amino acids: CASSQGVNTEAFF. The CDR3 DNA sequence: TGTGCCAGCAGCCAGGGGGTAAACACTGAAGCTTTCTTT.

This chain connects TRBV6-6 to TRBJ2-7; D uncertain. Germline V lookup: CDR1 MNHNY, CDR2 SVGAGI (reference sequence). V was clipped by 0 bases and J by 2 bases, with 11 bases between them. This CDR3 region has 15 residues. CDR3 protein: CASSYSRGETYEQYF. As DNA, the CDR3 is TGTGCCAGCAGTTACTCGCGCGGTGAGACCTACGAGCAGTACTTC.

The rearrangement uses TRBV27 and TRBJ1-5, with no clear D. CDR3 length equals 15 residues. Looked up from germline, CDR1 is MNHEY and CDR2 is SMNVEV (reference sequence). The V end lost 3 bases, the J end lost 2 bases, and 11 bases lay between the germline ends. CDR3 coding DNA: TGTGCCAGCAGTTTTCAAACTGGGGGCAATCAGCCCCAGCATTTT. This sequence encodes CASSFQTGGNQPQHF.

CDR3 in amino acids: CASSPTSYEQYF. The CDR3 DNA is TGTGCCAGCAGCCCCACCTCCTACGAGCAGTACTTC. The chain uses TRBV2 and TRBJ2-7, with D unresolved. The CDR3 contains 12 residues. Germline V CDR1 and CDR2: SNHLY, FYNNEI. Trimming took off 6 bases at V and 0 bases at J, with 6 bases between the two ends.

The chain links TRBV5-8 to TRBJ1-2; no clear D gene. Trimming pared 0 bases from V and 3 bases from J, leaving 18 bases between. Germline V lookup: CDR1 SGHTS, CDR2 YDEGEE. The CDR3 length is 17 residues. CDR3 residues: CASSLAIIVTVHYGYTF. As DNA, the CDR3 is TGTGCCAGCAGCTTGGCAATTATCGTCACGGTCCACTATGGCTACACCTTC.

This clone showed up just a few times. The CDR3 here is CASSSRDRVRETQYF. CDR3 in DNA: TGTGCCAGCAGCTCCCGGGACAGGGTGAGAGAGACCCAGTACTTC. The V gene is TRBV5-4, the J gene TRBJ2-5; 9 nucleotides align to TRBD1. This CDR3 contains 15 residues. V gave up 3 bases and J gave up 4 bases; unmatched junction bases: 7. Germline V CDR1 and CDR2: SGHNT, YYREEE (reference sequence). The entire variable domain, with the rest obtained from reference TRBV5-4 and TRBJ2-5, is as follows: ETGVTQSPTHLIKTRGQQVTLRCSSQSGHNTVSWYQQALGQGPQFIFQYYREEENGRGNFPPRFSGLQFPNYSSELNVNALELDDSALYLCASSSRDRVRETQYFGPGTRLLVL.

The chain is built from TRBV29-1 and TRBJ2-3; 7 nucleotides agree with TRBD2. Germline CDR1 SQVTM, CDR2 ANQGSEA. CDR3 length: 15 residues. V was clipped by 7 bases and J by 0 bases; unmatched bases: 10. The CDR3: CSAGDYGSSTDTQYF. The CDR3 coding sequence is TGCAGCGCTGGGGACTACGGGAGTAGCACAGATACGCAGTATTTT.

This clone appeared a single time. The rearrangement joins TRBV9 to TRBJ2-2; tentatively, D is TRBD1 or TRBD2 (6 bases each). The germline V gene encodes CDR1 SGDLS and CDR2 YYNGEE. Trimming took 5 bases from V and 7 from J, leaving 24 bases between them. This CDR3 contains 17 residues. CDR3 amino acids: CASRGRGAPTDSGELFF. For the CDR3, the DNA is TGTGCCAGCAGGGGAAGGGGGGCCCCTACCGATAGCGGGGAGCTGTTTTTT. Full variable domain (rest looked up from reference TRBV9 and TRBJ2-2): DSGVTQTPKHLITATGQRVTLRCSPRSGDLSVYWYQQSLDQGLQFLIQYYNGEERAKGNILERFSAQQFPDLHSELNLSSLELGDSALYFCASRGRGAPTDSGELFFGEGSRLTVL.

This rearrangement joins TRBV4-1 to TRBJ2-1, with a weak D call TRBD1 (5 bases). The length of the CDR3 is 15 residues. V was shortened by 1 base and J by 2 bases, with 9 bases between the two germline ends. Germline lookup yields CDR1 MGHRA and CDR2 YSYEKL. This chain's CDR3 is CASSQGQGPYNEQFF. In DNA, the CDR3 is TGCGCCAGCAGCCAAGGTCAGGGCCCCTACAATGAGCAGTTCTTC.

The chain employs TRBV18 and TRBJ1-3, with D unclear. Trimming cost V 6 bases and J 0 bases, with 15 bases left between them. This CDR3 has 16 amino acids. CDR1 KGHSH and CDR2 LQKENI come from the germline V gene. CDR3 bases: TGTGCCAGCTCCTCCAGCCTAGGAGGCTCTGGAAACACCATATATTTT. Amino acid sequence: CASSSSLGGSGNTIYF.

This clone is labeled as medium-sized. The rearrangement joins TRBV19 to TRBJ1-2; D remains unclear. V gave up 0 bases and J gave up 8 bases, with 19 bases separating them. The CDR3 length is 16 residues. From germline, CDR1 is LNHDA and CDR2 SQIVND (reference sequence). The CDR3 DNA follows: TGTGCCAGTAGTATAGACCACGCAGGCCCGGGGAGGGGCTACACCTTC. Translated: CASSIDHAGPGRGYTF.

This clone was picked up one time. This rearrangement joins TRBV6-5 to TRBJ2-4; 9 bases are shared with TRBD2. The CDR3 covers 14 residues. The V gene end was trimmed by 6 bases and the J gene end by 8 bases; junction bases not matched to a gene: 8. Per the germline V gene, CDR1 is MNHEY and CDR2 is SVGAGI. The CDR3 loop is CASRMGLAGDIQYF. The CDR3 coding sequence is TGTGCCAGCAGGATGGGACTAGCCGGGGACATTCAGTACTTC.

The rearrangement uses TRBV28 and TRBJ2-1; the match to TRBD2 covers 10 bases. Trimming cost V 6 bases and J 5 bases; bases outside gene matches: 7. From germline, CDR1 is MDHEN and CDR2 SYDVKM. The CDR3 contains 15 residues. The CDR3 here is CASSPWTSGNNEQFF. DNA of the CDR3: TGTGCCAGCAGCCCTTGGACTAGCGGTAACAATGAGCAGTTCTTC.

The chain is built from TRBV11-3 and TRBJ2-7; 8 nucleotides agree with TRBD1. The CDR3 runs 12 residues. Looked up from germline, CDR1 is SGHNT and CDR2 is YENEEA. The trim removed 7 bases at V and 6 bases at J, leaving 5 bases unmatched. The CDR3 region is CASNTGGGEQYF. Here the CDR3 DNA reads TGTGCCAGCAACACAGGGGGAGGCGAGCAGTACTTC. Complete variable domain (other parts from reference TRBV11-3 and TRBJ2-7): EAGVVQSPRYKIIEKKQPVAFWCNPISGHNTLYWYLQNLGQGPELLIRYENEEAVDDSQLPKDRFSAERLKGVDSTLKIQPAELGDSAVYLCASNTGGGEQYFGPGTRLTVT.

The V gene is TRBV7-9, the J gene TRBJ1-2; possible D gene TRBD1, 6 bases. Germline CDR1 and CDR2: SEHNR and FQNEAQ (reference sequence). The CDR3 length is 13 residues. Between the trimmed V and J ends, which lost 3 bases and 4 bases, there was a span of 9 bases. CDR3 region: CASSLTGSYGYTF. The CDR3 DNA reads as TGTGCCAGCAGCTTGACAGGTTCCTATGGCTACACCTTC.

The chain carries TRBV5-1 and TRBJ2-2, with TRBD1 as a possible D gene (6 bases). Trimming shortened V by 6 bases and J by 1 base, and 10 bases separated the two germline ends. CDR1 SGHRS and CDR2 YFSETQ come from the germline V gene. This CDR3 spans 14 amino acids. The CDR3 is CASKMTGNTGELFF. The CDR3 DNA follows: TGCGCCAGCAAGATGACAGGGAACACCGGGGAGCTGTTTTTT.

V gene TRBV7-2 combines with J gene TRBJ2-1; TRBD2 aligns across 9 bases. Germline CDR1 and CDR2: SGHTA and FQGNSA. The CDR3 is 15 residues long. V gave up 1 base and J gave up 6 bases; unmatched junction bases: 4. CDR3 protein: CASSLGGGRGNEQFF. CDR3 nucleotides: TGTGCCAGCAGCTTAGGAGGCGGGAGGGGCAATGAGCAGTTCTTC.

This clone was seen a few times. The J gene is TRBJ1-1, the V gene TRBV29-1, with D unresolved. Germline-derived CDR1 and CDR2 are SQVTM and ANQGSEA. CDR3 length: 14 residues. Trimming took 0 bases from V and 0 from J, leaving 8 bases between them. The CDR3 DNA reads as TGCAGCGTTGAAGAAGAGTGGGTGAACACTGAAGCTTTCTTT. It codes for CSVEEEWVNTEAFF.

The chain combines TRBV6-5 with TRBJ2-5; D remains ambiguous. The CDR3 runs to 13 residues. The germline V gene encodes CDR1 MNHEY and CDR2 SVGAGI. The V end lost 2 bases, the J end lost 5 bases, and 9 bases lay between the germline ends. CDR3 bases: TGTGCCAGCAGTTACGTCTATGGGGAGACCCAGTACTTC. It yields the protein CASSYVYGETQYF.

The chain has TRBV5-5 and TRBJ1-2; 7 bases are a match to TRBD1. The CDR3 runs 13 residues. With V trimmed by 3 bases and J by 6 bases, 5 bases remained unmatched. Germline lookup yields CDR1 SGHKS and CDR2 YYEKEE (reference sequence). The CDR3 loop reads CASSWTGPNGYTF. DNA for the CDR3: TGTGCCAGCAGCTGGACAGGTCCGAATGGCTACACCTTC.

The chain employs TRBV7-9 and TRBJ1-1, with a possible D match to TRBD1 (5 bases). CDR1 and CDR2 (germline): SEHNR, FQNEAQ (reference sequence). Trimming stripped 6 bases from V and 0 bases from J, with 17 bases between. CDR3 length equals 16 residues. CDR3 DNA sequence: TGTGCCAGCAGTTACGGCAGCGGACATATGAACACTGAAGCTTTCTTT. This translates into CASSYGSGHMNTEAFF.

The chain is built from TRBV10-3 and TRBJ2-2; perhaps TRBD1 as D (5 bases). Germline CDR1 and CDR2: ENHRY and SYGVKD. The V and J ends lost 5 bases and 1 base respectively, with 11 bases between them. The CDR3 has 15 residues. The CDR3 spells CAISLQDLNTGELFF. Written as DNA, the CDR3 is TGTGCCATCAGTCTACAGGACCTGAACACCGGGGAGCTGTTTTTT.

The chain joins TRBV5-1 to TRBJ2-6; no clear D gene. The V end was cut by 4 bases, the J end by 0 bases, with 11 bases between. This CDR3 has 16 residues. Germline assignment: CDR1 SGHRS and CDR2 YFSETQ. CDR3 region: CASSRLAGSGANVLTF. The CDR3 nucleotides are TGCGCCAGCAGCCGCTTGGCTGGCTCTGGGGCCAACGTCCTGACTTTC.

This chain uses TRBV7-8 with TRBJ1-1, with D possibly TRBD1 on 6 matching bases. The V end lost 1 base, the J end lost 5 bases, and 8 bases lay between the germline ends. The germline V gene has CDR1 SGHVS and CDR2 FQNEAQ. The CDR3 totals 13 residues. The CDR3 here is CASSLVQGTEAFF. CDR3 DNA: TGTGCCAGCAGCTTAGTACAGGGAACTGAAGCTTTCTTT.

V gene TRBV6-1 combines with J gene TRBJ2-1, with 8 bases aligning to TRBD1. Unmatched junction bases numbered 8, after V lost 3 bases and J lost 4 bases. CDR3 size: 16 residues. Germline V gene data show CDR1 as MNHNS and CDR2 as SASEGT. The DNA of the CDR3 is TGTGCCAGCAGTGATCGGACAGGGAGCTTATACAATGAGCAGTTCTTC. Amino acids: CASSDRTGSLYNEQFF.

V usage is TRBV18 and J usage is TRBJ1-1, with TRBD1 matching 9 bases. V lost 3 bases and J lost 6; bases outside the gene matches: 14. The CDR3 length is 17 residues. CDR1 and CDR2 from the germline V gene are KGHSH and LQKENI. The CDR3 is CASSPSGTGTVASEAFF. CDR3 DNA sequence: TGTGCCAGCTCACCTTCCGGGACAGGGACCGTAGCCTCTGAAGCTTTCTTT.

As for this clone: Other DNA sequences in the sample encode the same CDR3. The V gene is TRBV28, the J gene TRBJ2-7; TRBD2 matches 7 bases. The CDR3 runs 13 residues. Germline CDR1 MDHEN, CDR2 SYDVKM. Trimming removed 5 bases from V and 4 bases from J; junction bases left unmatched: 5. The DNA of the CDR3 is TGTGCCAGCAGTCTTAGCGGGCCTTACGAGCAGTACTTC. Translated, it gives CASSLSGPYEQYF.

This clone showed up just once. The chain is built from TRBV19 and TRBJ2-1; no clear D gene. Trimming cost V 3 bases and J 12 bases, with 9 bases left between them. Germline CDR1 LNHDA, CDR2 SQIVND (reference sequence). CDR3 size: 11 residues. CDR3 DNA sequence: TGTGCCAGTAGTATTATGCAGATGCAGTTCTTC. This encodes CASSIMQMQFF.

This chain uses TRBV7-9 with TRBJ2-2; 7 bases are shared with TRBD1. The V gene's germline CDR1 is SEHNR and CDR2 FQNEAQ (reference sequence). The CDR3 has 15 amino acids. Unmatched junction bases numbered 3, after V lost 0 bases and J lost 5 bases. CDR3 sequence reads: CASSLATGWTGELFF. The CDR3 nucleotides are TGTGCCAGCAGCTTAGCGACAGGGTGGACCGGGGAGCTGTTTTTT.